This is a list of T cell receptor beta chains from one sample in a study of blood T cell repertoires in COVID-19. Method: immunoSEQ multiplex PCR; TCRdb's copy keeps in-frame clones and lacks some. This table holds about 69,000 clones, 75% to 90% found once. The sequenced material came from peripheral blood. The receptor set was obtained from a human donor in a cohort sampled during active COVID-19. Both conserved end residues are part of each CDR3. D genes are given only for firm matches. Not every row has a clone size; where given, it reads once, few, many or a size class.

d_call: TRBD1; v_call: TRBV19; j_call: TRBJ2-7; clone_size: .; cdr3_aa: CASSGQGRGTYEQYF; cdr3_nt: TGTGCCAGTAGTGGACAGGGGCGCGGGACCTACGAGCAGTACTTC
d_call: .; v_call: TRBV7-3; j_call: TRBJ1-2; clone_size: .; cdr3_aa: CASRPTGNSPDGYTF; cdr3_nt: TGTGCCAGCAGACCTACAGGGAACTCACCAGATGGCTACACCTTC
d_call: .; v_call: TRBV6-6; j_call: TRBJ2-7; clone_size: .; cdr3_aa: CASSTTGVSSYEQYF; cdr3_nt: TGTGCCAGCAGCACGACAGGTGTAAGCTCCTACGAGCAGTACTTC
d_call: .; v_call: TRBV3-1/TRBV3-2; j_call: TRBJ2-2; clone_size: .; cdr3_aa: CASSPRVGGANTGELFF; cdr3_nt: TGTGCCAGCAGCCCGCGGGTCGGGGGTGCGAACACCGGGGAGCTGTTTTTT
d_call: .; v_call: TRBV7-3; j_call: TRBJ2-1; clone_size: .; cdr3_aa: CASSWSGNDEQFF; cdr3_nt: TGTGCCAGCAGCTGGTCAGGGAATGATGAGCAGTTCTTC
d_call: .; v_call: TRBV11-2; j_call: TRBJ1-6; clone_size: once; cdr3_aa: CASSGGNPNSPLHF; cdr3_nt: TGTGCCAGCAGCGGTGGCAATCCTAATTCACCCCTCCACTTT
d_call: .; v_call: TRBV6-5; j_call: TRBJ1-5; clone_size: .; cdr3_aa: CASSYSSGEPQHF; cdr3_nt: TGTGCCAGCAGTTACTCATCGGGGGAGCCCCAGCATTTT
d_call: TRBD1; v_call: TRBV6-1; j_call: TRBJ1-1; clone_size: few; cdr3_aa: CASSEWWTGDTEAFF; cdr3_nt: TGTGCCAGCAGTGAATGGTGGACAGGGGACACTGAAGCTTTCTTT
d_call: .; v_call: TRBV5-6; j_call: TRBJ1-5; clone_size: .; cdr3_aa: CASSSGGVEPQHF; cdr3_nt: TGTGCCAGCAGCTCGGGGGGGGTGGAGCCCCAGCATTTT
d_call: .; v_call: TRBV14; j_call: TRBJ1-2; clone_size: .; cdr3_aa: CASSQALTAPYGYTF; cdr3_nt: TGTGCCAGCAGCCAAGCCCTGACAGCGCCCTATGGCTACACCTTC
d_call: .; v_call: TRBV4-1; j_call: TRBJ2-2; clone_size: .; cdr3_aa: CASSPRQVNTGELFF; cdr3_nt: TGCGCCAGCAGCCCCAGGCAGGTGAACACCGGGGAGCTGTTTTTT
d_call: TRBD1; v_call: TRBV5-4; j_call: TRBJ2-7; clone_size: .; cdr3_aa: CASSPGQGAYEQYF; cdr3_nt: TGTGCCAGCAGCCCGGGACAGGGAGCCTACGAGCAGTACTTC
d_call: .; v_call: TRBV20-1; j_call: TRBJ2-5; clone_size: .; cdr3_aa: CSGQSQETQYF; cdr3_nt: TGCAGTGGACAGAGCCAAGAGACCCAGTACTTC
d_call: .; v_call: TRBV7-6; j_call: TRBJ2-7; clone_size: .; cdr3_aa: CASSSRYGDEQYF; cdr3_nt: TGTGCCAGCAGCTCCCGGTATGGAGACGAGCAGTACTTC
d_call: .; v_call: TRBV4-1; j_call: TRBJ2-2; clone_size: .; cdr3_aa: CASSQALRQGSNTGELFF; cdr3_nt: TGCGCCAGCAGCCAAGCACTGCGGCAGGGGTCTAACACCGGGGAGCTGTTTTTT
d_call: .; v_call: TRBV7-3; j_call: TRBJ2-2; clone_size: .; cdr3_aa: CASSPRQGELFF; cdr3_nt: TGTGCCAGCAGCCCTCGACAGGGGGAGCTGTTTTTT
d_call: TRBD2; v_call: TRBV6-1; j_call: TRBJ2-1; clone_size: once; cdr3_aa: CASSEWGGNEQFF; cdr3_nt: TGTGCCAGCAGTGAATGGGGGGGGAATGAGCAGTTCTTC
d_call: .; v_call: TRBV2; j_call: TRBJ1-2; clone_size: .; cdr3_aa: CASGGALNYGYTF; cdr3_nt: TGTGCCAGCGGGGGGGCACTTAACTATGGCTACACCTTC
d_call: .; v_call: TRBV5-1; j_call: TRBJ2-5; clone_size: .; cdr3_aa: CASSLSGQETQYF; cdr3_nt: TGCGCCAGCAGCTTATCAGGGCAAGAGACCCAGTACTTC
d_call: TRBD1; v_call: TRBV6-5; j_call: TRBJ2-2; clone_size: .; cdr3_aa: CASRRPGTGTGELFF; cdr3_nt: TGTGCCAGCAGAAGACCCGGGACAGGGACCGGGGAGCTGTTTTTT
d_call: .; v_call: TRBV6-6; j_call: TRBJ2-5; clone_size: .; cdr3_aa: CASSYLETQYF; cdr3_nt: TGTGCCAGCAGTTACCTGGAGACCCAGTACTTC
d_call: .; v_call: TRBV7-9; j_call: TRBJ1-5; clone_size: once; cdr3_aa: CASSPAGPNQPQHF; cdr3_nt: TGTGCCAGCAGCCCCGCGGGTCCTAATCAGCCCCAGCATTTT
d_call: .; v_call: TRBV28; j_call: TRBJ2-7; clone_size: .; cdr3_aa: CASSLLLTHEQYF; cdr3_nt: TGTGCCAGCAGTTTACTACTAACACACGAGCAGTACTTC
d_call: TRBD1; v_call: TRBV5-7; j_call: TRBJ1-1; clone_size: .; cdr3_aa: CASRPKWDRDSEAFF; cdr3_nt: TGTGCCAGCAGGCCAAAGTGGGACAGGGACTCTGAAGCTTTCTTT
d_call: TRBD1; v_call: TRBV12-5; j_call: TRBJ1-5; clone_size: .; cdr3_aa: CASGPGQDGQPQHF; cdr3_nt: TGTGCTAGTGGTCCCGGACAGGATGGTCAGCCCCAGCATTTT
d_call: .; v_call: TRBV3-1/TRBV3-2; j_call: TRBJ2-2; clone_size: .; cdr3_aa: CASSHSPGSLGTGELFF; cdr3_nt: TGTGCCAGCAGCCACTCCCCAGGGTCCCTGGGTACCGGGGAGCTGTTTTTT
d_call: .; v_call: TRBV5-1; j_call: TRBJ2-1; clone_size: .; cdr3_aa: CASSLEQGFYNEQFF; cdr3_nt: TGCGCCAGCAGCTTGGAACAGGGTTTTTACAATGAGCAGTTCTTC
d_call: .; v_call: TRBV11-3; j_call: TRBJ1-1; clone_size: .; cdr3_aa: CASSLSVYTEAFF; cdr3_nt: TGTGCCAGCAGCTTGTCAGTGTACACTGAAGCTTTCTTT
d_call: TRBD1; v_call: TRBV7-9; j_call: TRBJ1-5; clone_size: .; cdr3_aa: CASTRTGDGNQPQHF; cdr3_nt: TGTGCCAGCACGCGGACAGGGGACGGCAATCAGCCCCAGCATTTT
d_call: .; v_call: TRBV29-1; j_call: TRBJ2-3; clone_size: .; cdr3_aa: CSVGNRLTDTQYF; cdr3_nt: TGCAGCGTTGGGAACAGGCTCACAGATACGCAGTATTTT
d_call: .; v_call: TRBV5-1; j_call: TRBJ1-1; clone_size: .; cdr3_aa: CASSWQVAGPNTEAFF; cdr3_nt: TGCGCCAGCAGCTGGCAGGTGGCCGGCCCGAACACTGAAGCTTTCTTT
d_call: .; v_call: TRBV18; j_call: TRBJ1-4; clone_size: .; cdr3_aa: CASSPSWEAEKLFF; cdr3_nt: TGTGCCAGCTCACCTAGCTGGGAGGCTGAAAAACTGTTTTTT
d_call: TRBD2; v_call: TRBV14; j_call: TRBJ2-5; clone_size: .; cdr3_aa: CASSPSGGETQYF; cdr3_nt: TGTGCCAGCAGCCCTAGCGGGGGTGAGACCCAGTACTTC
d_call: .; v_call: TRBV4-1; j_call: TRBJ2-5; clone_size: once; cdr3_aa: CASSQPRDFGFRTQYF; cdr3_nt: TGCGCCAGCAGCCAACCTCGGGACTTTGGGTTTAGGACCCAGTACTTC
d_call: .; v_call: TRBV19; j_call: TRBJ2-3; clone_size: .; cdr3_aa: CASMARGGTDTQYF; cdr3_nt: TGTGCCAGTATGGCAAGGGGGGGGACAGATACGCAGTATTTT
d_call: TRBD1; v_call: TRBV11-3; j_call: TRBJ2-7; clone_size: .; cdr3_aa: CASSPSGTETYEQYF; cdr3_nt: TGTGCCAGCAGCCCATCCGGGACAGAGACCTACGAGCAGTACTTC
d_call: .; v_call: TRBV11-2; j_call: TRBJ2-7; clone_size: .; cdr3_aa: CASSLDGGAGEQYF; cdr3_nt: TGTGCCAGCAGCTTAGATGGAGGGGCTGGCGAGCAGTACTTC
d_call: TRBD1; v_call: TRBV5-3; j_call: TRBJ2-2; clone_size: .; cdr3_aa: CARSVTGGRAGELFF; cdr3_nt: TGTGCCAGAAGCGTAACAGGGGGAAGGGCCGGGGAGCTGTTTTTT
d_call: .; v_call: TRBV6-2/TRBV6-3; j_call: TRBJ1-1; clone_size: .; cdr3_aa: CASSYSRGGGMNTEAFF; cdr3_nt: TGTGCCAGCAGTTACTCCCGGGGGGGCGGGATGAACACTGAAGCTTTCTTT
d_call: TRBD1; v_call: TRBV5-4; j_call: TRBJ2-1; clone_size: .; cdr3_aa: CASSRDAGTGVYNEQFF; cdr3_nt: TGTGCCAGCAGCAGGGACGCCGGGACAGGGGTATACAATGAGCAGTTCTTC
d_call: .; v_call: TRBV6-6; j_call: TRBJ1-6; clone_size: .; cdr3_aa: CASRPGQPNSPLHF; cdr3_nt: TGTGCCAGCAGGCCCGGACAGCCTAATTCACCCCTCCACTTT
d_call: .; v_call: TRBV3-1/TRBV3-2; j_call: TRBJ2-5; clone_size: .; cdr3_aa: CASSLSGQMYQETQYF; cdr3_nt: TGTGCCAGCAGCCTTTCAGGCCAGATGTACCAAGAGACCCAGTACTTC
d_call: TRBD1; v_call: TRBV6-5; j_call: TRBJ1-5; clone_size: .; cdr3_aa: CASRGTANQPQHF; cdr3_nt: TGTGCCAGCAGAGGGACAGCAAATCAGCCCCAGCATTTT
d_call: .; v_call: TRBV18; j_call: TRBJ1-1; clone_size: .; cdr3_aa: CASSPEETGGTEAFF; cdr3_nt: TGTGCCAGCTCACCCGAAGAGACCGGGGGAACTGAAGCTTTCTTT